What follows are 21 T cell receptor beta chains derived from one specimen sequenced in a study of PD-L1 blockade in urothelial cancer. Data came from immunoSEQ multiplex PCR; TCRdb stores just in-frame clones and leaves some out. The data contain roughly 60,000 clones, approximately 80% of them singletons. The starting material was PBMCs, obtained around atezolizumab (anti-PD-L1) treatment. The origin of the receptors is a man in his 70s with urothelial cancer.

The rearrangement links TRBV4-1 to TRBJ2-7; 10 bases match TRBD1. Germline assignment: CDR1 MGHRA and CDR2 YSYEKL. This CDR3 contains 16 residues. V gave up 4 bases and J gave up 0 bases; unmatched junction bases: 6. CDR3 in DNA: TGCGCCAGCAGCCGAACCGGACAGGGGGTCTCCTACGAGCAGTACTTC. As protein: CASSRTGQGVSYEQYF.

V and J are TRBV13 and TRBJ2-1; 9 bases agree with TRBD2. This CDR3 contains 15 residues. Trimming at V came to 5 bases and at J to 4 bases, leaving 6 bases not matched to a gene. The germline V gene has CDR1 PRHDT and CDR2 FYEKMQ (reference sequence). This chain's CDR3 is CASSLGTSSYNEQFF. CDR3 DNA sequence: TGTGCCAGCAGCCTCGGGACTAGCAGTTACAATGAGCAGTTCTTC.

J is TRBJ2-1 and V is TRBV2; maybe TRBD2 (6 bases). CDR1 is SNHLY and CDR2 is FYNNEI in the germline V gene. Deletions cut 4 bases from V and 4 bases from J, with 14 bases between. The length of the CDR3 is 15 residues. CDR3 in amino acids: CASSGSSELYNEQFF. CDR3 nucleotides: TGTGCCAGCAGTGGGTCTAGCGAGCTGTACAATGAGCAGTTCTTC.

The V and J genes are TRBV6-5 and TRBJ1-5; the D is unclear. Trimming shortened V by 0 bases and J by 7 bases, and 7 bases separated the two germline ends. The CDR3 length is 13 residues. The germline CDR1 and CDR2 sequences are MNHEY and SVGAGI. CDR3 in amino acids: CASSYSASQPQHF. CDR3 DNA sequence: TGTGCCAGCAGTTACTCGGCTAGCCAGCCCCAGCATTTT.

The rearrangement links TRBV9 to TRBJ2-3; the match to TRBD2 covers 13 bases. In germline, CDR1 is SGDLS, CDR2 YYNGEE. This CDR3 has 17 amino acids. Trimming cost V 0 bases and J 5 bases; bases outside gene matches: 6. CDR3 loop: CASSVGGTSGKIDTQYF. CDR3 DNA sequence: TGTGCCAGCAGCGTAGGTGGGACTAGCGGGAAGATAGATACGCAGTATTTT.

The V and J genes are TRBV6-5 and TRBJ2-5; tentative D call: TRBD2 (5 bases). V dropped 0 bases and J dropped 5 bases, with 10 bases sitting between them. This CDR3 has 14 residues. The germline gives CDR1 MNHEY, CDR2 SVGAGI. The CDR3 loop reads CASSYSTRGETQYF. CDR3 coding DNA: TGTGCCAGCAGTTACTCGACCCGAGGGGAGACCCAGTACTTC.

The chain uses TRBV9 and TRBJ2-3; D uncertain. The CDR3 consists of 14 residues. Germline CDR1 reads SGDLS; CDR2 reads YYNGEE. The V end was cut by 4 bases, the J end by 0 bases, with 9 bases between. The CDR3 DNA sequence: TGTGCCAGCAGCCCCCGACATAGCACAGATACGCAGTATTTT. It yields the protein CASSPRHSTDTQYF.

This chain joins TRBV4-1 and TRBJ2-3, with 7 bases identical to TRBD1. CDR3 size: 17 residues. CDR1 is MGHRA, CDR2 YSYEKL, per germline. V trimming: 0 bases; J trimming: 3 bases; junction bases outside the gene matches: 9. This CDR3 is CASSQDSTGSGTDTQYF. In DNA form, the CDR3 reads TGCGCCAGCAGCCAAGACTCGACAGGGAGTGGTACAGATACGCAGTATTTT.

The chain uses TRBV9 and TRBJ2-1, with TRBD1 identical over 10 bases. CDR1 SGDLS and CDR2 YYNGEE come from the germline V gene. This CDR3 contains 17 residues. Trimming cost V 0 bases and J 5 bases; bases outside gene matches: 8. The CDR3 coding sequence is TGTGCCAGCAGCGTAGACGGGACAGGGGCGAAAAACAATGAGCAGTTCTTC. It translates to CASSVDGTGAKNNEQFF.

The chain combines TRBV5-6 with TRBJ2-1; D is ambiguous. V lost 0 bases, J lost 10 bases, and 14 bases lay in between. Germline lookup yields CDR1 SGHDT and CDR2 YYEEEE. The CDR3 is made up of 14 amino acids. The CDR3: CASSLAIEATEQFF. The CDR3 DNA reads TGTGCCAGCAGCTTGGCAATCGAGGCGACCGAGCAGTTCTTC.

The chain's CDR3 is CASSLAGASNQPQHF. CDR3 DNA: TGTGCCAGCAGTCTGGCAGGGGCTAGCAATCAGCCCCAGCATTTT. The rearrangement links TRBV27 to TRBJ1-5; possible D gene TRBD1, 6 bases. V was trimmed by 5 bases and J by 0 bases, leaving 11 bases between them. CDR1 and CDR2 from the germline V gene are MNHEY and SMNVEV (reference sequence). The CDR3 is 15 amino acids.

The J gene is TRBJ1-1, the V gene TRBV6-5; D is unclear. Between the trimmed V and J ends, which lost 5 bases and 2 bases, there was a span of 9 bases. This CDR3 is 13 amino acids long. The V gene's germline CDR1 is MNHEY and CDR2 SVGAGI. The CDR3 protein is CASSERTNTEAFF. The CDR3 region has the DNA TGTGCCAGCAGTGAACGGACTAACACTGAAGCTTTCTTT.

The V call is TRBV18, the J call TRBJ1-2; TRBD1 might be the D (5 bases). Between the trimmed V and J ends, which lost 3 bases and 7 bases, there was a span of 18 bases. This CDR3 spans 15 amino acids. From germline, CDR1 is KGHSH and CDR2 LQKENI. The CDR3 DNA is TGTGCCAGCTCACCTTTCACAGGCTCATTAACTGGCTACACCTTC. Protein: CASSPFTGSLTGYTF.

This chain links TRBV5-4 with TRBJ1-2, with D tentatively TRBD1 (6 bases). CDR1 SGHNT and CDR2 YYREEE come from the germline V gene (reference sequence). Deletions cut 2 bases from V and 8 bases from J, with 19 bases between. This CDR3 region has 15 residues. CDR3 sequence: CASSFQGDKVSGYTF. In nucleotides, the CDR3 is TGTGCCAGCAGCTTCCAAGGGGACAAAGTAAGCGGCTACACCTTC.

The sample holds a few counts of this clone. The same CDR3 also results from other DNA sequences found in this sample. This chain connects TRBV4-1 to TRBJ1-5; a weak D match, TRBD1 (5 bases). This CDR3 contains 15 residues. In germline, CDR1 is MGHRA, CDR2 YSYEKL. V was shortened by 3 bases and J by 6 bases, with 15 bases between the two germline ends. CDR3 DNA sequence: TGCGCCAGCAGCCACTATCAGGGTGCTGGTCAGCCCCAGCATTTT. Protein sequence: CASSHYQGAGQPQHF.

The CDR3 DNA reads as TGTGCCACCCTCCCCTATAGCGGGGCTAACAATGAGCAGTTCTTC. It encodes CATLPYSGANNEQFF. The chain couples TRBV6-5 to TRBJ2-1, with 8 bases matching TRBD2. Germline loops: CDR1 MNHEY, CDR2 SVGAGI. The CDR3 spans 15 residues. V lost 10 bases to trimming and J lost 5 bases; unmatched junction nucleotides: 13.

The genes are TRBV10-2 and TRBJ1-4; 11 bases match TRBD1. V lost 8 bases, J lost 2 bases, and 7 bases stayed unmatched. Germline V gene sequence: CDR1 WSHSY, CDR2 SAAADI. This CDR3 is 16 amino acids long. As DNA, the CDR3 is TGCGCCAGCTGCGGGACAGGGGGTGTCACTAATGAAAAACTGTTTTTT. The encoded protein is CASCGTGGVTNEKLFF.

The J gene is TRBJ2-1, the V gene TRBV4-2, with 7 bases identical to TRBD2. With V trimmed by 4 bases and J by 9 bases, 15 bases remained unmatched. The CDR3 has 16 amino acids. Per germline, CDR1 LGHNA and CDR2 YNFKEQ. CDR3 region: CASSPPGLAGAREQFF. DNA for the CDR3: TGTGCCAGCAGCCCCCCCGGACTTGCGGGAGCTCGTGAGCAGTTCTTC.

V is TRBV6-1 and J is TRBJ2-1; TRBD2 matches at 13 bases. Germline V CDR1 and CDR2: MNHNS, SASEGT. J lost 5 bases, V lost 1 base, and 8 bases had no gene match. The CDR3 is 18 residues long. The CDR3 sequence: CASSEGLAGGLRDNEQFF. CDR3 bases: TGTGCCAGCAGTGAAGGACTAGCGGGAGGACTCCGGGACAATGAGCAGTTCTTC.

The chain couples TRBV6-6 to TRBJ2-7, with 14 positions matching TRBD2. Germline V gene sequence: CDR1 MNHNY, CDR2 SVGAGI (reference sequence). The CDR3 has 15 residues. The ends lost 5 bases at V and 5 bases at J; junction bases unmatched: 5. In nucleotides, the CDR3 is TGTGCCAGCAGTGGGACTAGCGGGAGATCCCACGAGCAGTACTTC. Protein product: CASSGTSGRSHEQYF.

The chain recombines TRBV7-9 with TRBJ2-1; 11 bases line up with TRBD2. The CDR3 extends over 16 amino acids. After removal of 5 bases from V and 6 bases from J, the junction contained 9 bases not matched to a gene. CDR1 and CDR2 (germline): SEHNR, FQNEAQ (reference sequence). The CDR3 is CASSPPLAGGSNEQFF. CDR3 in DNA: TGTGCCAGCAGCCCGCCTCTAGCGGGAGGATCCAATGAGCAGTTCTTC.